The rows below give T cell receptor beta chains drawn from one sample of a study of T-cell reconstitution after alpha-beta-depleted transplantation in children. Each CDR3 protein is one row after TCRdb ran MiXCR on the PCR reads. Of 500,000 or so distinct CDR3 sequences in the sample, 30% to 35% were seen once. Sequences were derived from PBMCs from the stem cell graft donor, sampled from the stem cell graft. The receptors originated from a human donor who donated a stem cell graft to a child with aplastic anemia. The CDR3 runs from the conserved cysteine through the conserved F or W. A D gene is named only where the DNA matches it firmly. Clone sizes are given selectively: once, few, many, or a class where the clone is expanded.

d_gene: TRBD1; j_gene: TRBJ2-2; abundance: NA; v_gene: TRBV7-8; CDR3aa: CASSFRGQANTGELFF; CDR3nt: TGTGCCAGCAGCTTTCGAGGACAGGCGAACACCGGGGAGCTGTTTTTT
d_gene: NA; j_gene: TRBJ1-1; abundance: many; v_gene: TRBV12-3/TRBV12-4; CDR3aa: CASSQQGNTEAFF; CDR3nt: TGTGCCAGCAGTCAACAGGGTAACACTGAAGCTTTCTTT
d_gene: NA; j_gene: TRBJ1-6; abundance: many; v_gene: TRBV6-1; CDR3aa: CASSELESIFLHF; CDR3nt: TGTGCCAGCAGTGAACTCGAATCTATTTTCCTCCACTTT
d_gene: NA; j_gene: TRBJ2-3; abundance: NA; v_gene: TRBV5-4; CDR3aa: CASSFGARTDTQYF; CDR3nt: TGTGCCAGCTCGTTCGGGGCCCGCACAGATACGCAGTATTTT
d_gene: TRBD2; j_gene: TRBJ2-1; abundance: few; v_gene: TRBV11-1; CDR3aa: CASRFSGTSSYNEQFF; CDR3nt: TGTGCCAGCAGGTTCAGCGGGACGAGCTCCTACAATGAGCAGTTCTTC
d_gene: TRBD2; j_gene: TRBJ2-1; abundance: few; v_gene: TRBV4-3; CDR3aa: CASSQDTAGGRFLFF; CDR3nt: TGCGCCAGCAGCCAAGACACAGCGGGAGGGCGTTTTCTGTTCTTC
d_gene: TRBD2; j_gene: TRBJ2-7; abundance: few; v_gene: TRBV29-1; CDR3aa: CSVEVGAGGYEQYF; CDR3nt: TGCAGCGTTGAAGTAGGGGCGGGGGGCTACGAGCAGTACTTC
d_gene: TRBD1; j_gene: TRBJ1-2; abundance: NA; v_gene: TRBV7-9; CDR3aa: CASSSRQGDGYTF; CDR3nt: TGTGCCAGCAGCTCCAGACAGGGTGATGGCTACACCTTC
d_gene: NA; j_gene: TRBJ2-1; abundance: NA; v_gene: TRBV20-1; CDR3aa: CSAPVAGPYNEQFF; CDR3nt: TGCAGTGCCCCCGTAGCAGGTCCCTACAATGAGCAGTTCTTC
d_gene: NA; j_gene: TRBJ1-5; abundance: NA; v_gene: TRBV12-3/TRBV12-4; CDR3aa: CASTWGEGQPQHF; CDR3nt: TGTGCCAGCACCTGGGGAGAGGGTCAGCCCCAGCATTTT